The clone carrying this T cell receptor beta chain has a count of ten or more. Genomic DNA provided the template from which TCR beta VDJ and CDR3 profiles were obtained. TCRdb itself ran the reads through MiXCR, one entry per CDR3 protein. The repertoire holds 150,000 to 200,000 distinct CDR3 sequences, 40% to 55% seen once, with 0.85% to 1.2% in the top ten. Patients chosen for sequencing had CD8+CD57+ cells that had expanded, as shown by flow cytometry. With no exception, the patients had severe acquired aplastic anemia. Patients had received no therapy at the time of blood sampling. The data stem from a study of CD8+CD57+ T cells in acquired aplastic anemia. In the study overall: An average of roughly 3 ug of DNA was obtained from sorted CD4+ and CD8+ cells.

The CDR3 covers 17 residues. Germline V gene data show CDR1 as LNHDA and CDR2 as SQIVND (reference sequence). V lost 3 bases, J lost 4 bases, and 8 bases stayed unmatched. Sequencing used sorted CD4+, CD8+, or CD8+CD57+ T cells (not recorded which) from PBMCs. This sequence joins TRBV19 and TRBJ1-6, with TRBD1 matching 8 bases. This clonotype was obtained from a human donor with aplastic anemia. CDR3 region: CASSMVSGGAYNSPLHF. Written as DNA, the CDR3 is TGTGCCAGTAGTATGGTGTCAGGGGGCGCGTATAATTCACCCCTCCACTTT.